This T cell receptor (beta chain) was recorded in a study of blood T cell repertoires in COVID-19. V lost 3 bases to trimming and J lost 0 bases; unmatched junction nucleotides: 4. CDR1 is WSHSY and CDR2 is SAAADI in the germline V gene. The CDR3 is 16 residues long. In the authors' methods: Scientists estimated how many nucleated cells there were by amplifying reference gene primers. Sequenced by immunoSEQ multiplex PCR; TCRdb stores in-frame clones only, minus some. The V and J calls and clone size are taken from that table; D and trimming were inferred from the DNA. The sample has about 150,000 clones, around 76% seen once; the top ten hold about 4%.

This sequence originates from a man aged 60 to 75 with acute or convalescent COVID-19. The V call is TRBV10-2, the J call TRBJ2-2; 7 nucleotides line up with TRBD2. Sequencing input: peripheral blood. CDR3 residues: CASSEQAGANTGELFF. Here the CDR3 DNA reads TGCGCCAGCAGTGAACAGGCGGGGGCGAACACCGGGGAGCTGTTTTTT.